This TCR beta chain is drawn from a study of blood T cell repertoires in COVID-19. The CDR3 is 15 amino acids. Per the germline V gene, CDR1 is MDHEN and CDR2 is SYDVKM. V lost 2 bases and J lost 4; bases outside the gene matches: 3. TCRdb keeps only in-frame clones here, not all; method: immunoSEQ multiplex PCR. The top ten hold approximately 17% of the sample, which has 56,000 or so clones, around 88% seen once. The genes are TRBV28 and TRBJ2-5, with 11 bases that match TRBD2. Material for sequencing was peripheral blood. This TCR derives from an elderly woman with active COVID-19. The CDR3 DNA reads as TGTGCCAGCAGTTTACGCCTAGCGGGGGGAGAGACCCAGTACTTC. It is translated as CASSLRLAGGETQYF.